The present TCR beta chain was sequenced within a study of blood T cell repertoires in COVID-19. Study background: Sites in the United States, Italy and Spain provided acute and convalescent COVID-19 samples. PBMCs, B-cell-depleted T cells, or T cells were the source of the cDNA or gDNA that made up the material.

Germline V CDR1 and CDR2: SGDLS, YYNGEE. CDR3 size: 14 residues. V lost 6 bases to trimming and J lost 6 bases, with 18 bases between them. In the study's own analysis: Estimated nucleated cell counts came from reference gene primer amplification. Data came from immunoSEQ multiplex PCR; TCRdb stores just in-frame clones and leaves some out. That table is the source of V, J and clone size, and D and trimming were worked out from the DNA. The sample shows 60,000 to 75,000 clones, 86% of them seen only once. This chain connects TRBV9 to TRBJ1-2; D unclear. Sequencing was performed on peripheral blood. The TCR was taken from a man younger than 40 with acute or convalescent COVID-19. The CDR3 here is CASNLNPTVDGYTF. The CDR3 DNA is TGTGCCAGCAATCTCAACCCCACAGTAGATGGCTACACCTTC.